Listed below are T cell receptor beta chains from one sample, sequenced in a study of T cells in Graves' hyperthyroidism and ophthalmopathy. TCRdb re-called the multiplex PCR reads with MiXCR, one entry per CDR3 protein. The sample includes around 500,000 distinct CDR3 sequences, about an eighth seen only once; the top ten take around 17%. What was sequenced was blood. The receptors were sampled from a woman younger than 30 with Graves' hyperthyroidism. CDR3s include the opening cysteine and the closing phenylalanine or tryptophan. Fields, in order: D gene, J gene, clone size, CDR3 length, V gene, CDR3 protein, CDR3 DNA. The D gene is left open where the match is weak. Not all rows give a size; the values are once, few, many and, for expanded clones, a class.

NA	TRBJ1-6	few	15	TRBV5-1	CASSPGAGNNSPLHF	TGCGCCAGCAGCCCCGGGGCGGGGAATAATTCACCCCTCCACTTT
NA	TRBJ2-5	NA	14	TRBV30	CAWSGLAPGETQYF	TGTGCCTGGAGTGGGCTAGCCCCCGGGGAGACCCAGTACTTC
NA	TRBJ2-1	NA	16	TRBV2	CASSEPRGRIYNEQFF	TGTGCCAGCAGTGAACCGCGAGGGAGGATCTACAATGAGCAGTTCTTC
TRBD1	TRBJ2-1	NA	16	TRBV7-9	CASSSNRGQSYNEQFF	TGTGCCAGCAGCTCAAACAGGGGGCAATCCTACAATGAGCAGTTCTTC
NA	TRBJ2-1	many	14	TRBV13	CASSPTTDYNEQFF	TGTGCCAGCAGCCCGACGACAGACTACAATGAGCAGTTCTTC
NA	TRBJ2-5	NA	15	TRBV9	CASSVGGAGQETQYF	TGTGCCAGCAGCGTAGGTGGGGCGGGACAAGAGACCCAGTACTTC
NA	TRBJ2-5	many	13	TRBV15	CATSRALYETQYF	TGTGCCACCAGCAGAGCGTTGTACGAGACCCAGTACTTC
NA	TRBJ1-4	many	12	TRBV3-1	CASSRDLEKLFF	TGTGCCAGCAGCCGAGACCTGGAAAAACTGTTTTTT
TRBD2	TRBJ2-3	many	16	TRBV29-1	CSVEEPGTSITDTQYF	TGCAGCGTTGAAGAACCCGGGACTAGCATCACAGATACGCAGTATTTT
TRBD2	TRBJ2-2	once	17	TRBV7-3	CASSSGPGGPNTGELFF	TGTGCCAGCAGCAGCGGGCCGGGAGGGCCAAACACCGGGGAGCTGTTTTTT
NA	TRBJ1-1	many	14	TRBV18	CASSPPSDRTEAFF	TGTGCCAGCTCACCACCAAGCGATCGGACTGAAGCTTTCTTT
NA	TRBJ2-7	few	14	TRBV7-9	CASSLVEGPYEQYF	TGTGCCAGCAGCTTAGTGGAGGGACCCTACGAGCAGTACTTC
NA	TRBJ1-4	many	13	TRBV6-1	CASSGRLNEKLFF	TGTGCCAGCTCAGGAAGGTTGAATGAAAAACTGTTTTTT